This T cell receptor beta chain was documented in a study of OX40 agonist ivuxolimab in advanced cancers. Generated by immunoSEQ multiplex PCR, the TCRdb table keeps only in-frame clones and is missing some. Here the sample spans about 82,000 clones, roughly 85% being singletons. The germline V and J ends were trimmed by 1 base and 9 bases, with 10 bases remaining between them. Germline CDR1 and CDR2: SEHNR and FQNEAQ (reference sequence). This CDR3 contains 14 residues. This clone was recorded many times. The clonotype was recovered from an adult with an advanced solid tumor such as melanoma, head and neck, liver or kidney cancer. Sample: CD4+ or CD8+ T cells sorted from blood, taken in a trial of the OX40 agonist ivuxolimab. This rearrangement joins TRBV7-9 to TRBJ1-6; no reliable D call. The CDR3 loop reads CASSLEPLGSPLHF. For the CDR3, the DNA is TGTGCCAGCAGCTTAGAACCGCTTGGTTCACCCCTCCACTTT.